A selection of T cell receptor beta chains follows, all from one sample in a study of blood T cell repertoires in COVID-19. TCRdb's copy holds only in-frame clones and misses some; the assay was immunoSEQ multiplex PCR. The table includes some 150,000 clones, 88% detected once. The sample taken for sequencing was peripheral blood. These receptors were obtained from a man between 50 and 59 years old with active or convalescent COVID-19. CDR3s include the opening cysteine and the closing phenylalanine or tryptophan. Fields, in order: V gene, clone size, D gene, J gene, CDR3 DNA, CDR3 protein. D genes are given only for firm matches. Size is omitted from some rows. Given values are once, few, many or a class for expanded clones.

V: TRBV7-9
size: -
D: TRBD1
J: TRBJ2-4
DNA: TGTGCCAGCAGCGTGACAGGGAGAAACATTCAGTACTTC
CDR3: CASSVTGRNIQYF

V: TRBV9
size: -
D: -
J: TRBJ2-3
DNA: TGTGCCAGCAGCGGAAGAGGACAGAGCACAGATACGCAGTATTTT
CDR3: CASSGRGQSTDTQYF

V: TRBV4-2
size: -
D: TRBD2
J: TRBJ2-7
DNA: TGTGCCAGCAGCCAAGACACCCTGCCCAGCGGGAGTCCCTACGAGCAGTACTTC
CDR3: CASSQDTLPSGSPYEQYF

V: TRBV6-5
size: few
D: -
J: TRBJ1-3
DNA: TGTGCCAGCAGCCCGGGAGGGGGTGCAGGAAACACCATATATTTT
CDR3: CASSPGGGAGNTIYF

V: TRBV9
size: -
D: TRBD1
J: TRBJ2-2
DNA: TGTGCCAGCAGCCCACGGACAGGGGGCGGAGCCGGGGAGCTGTTTTTT
CDR3: CASSPRTGGGAGELFF

V: TRBV10-1
size: -
D: -
J: TRBJ2-3
DNA: TGCGCCAGCAGTGAGCTCGCCGGCGGTACTAGCACAGATACGCAGTATTTT
CDR3: CASSELAGGTSTDTQYF

V: TRBV18
size: -
D: -
J: TRBJ1-1
DNA: TGTGCCAGCTCAATTGGACAGAACACTGAAGCTTTCTTT
CDR3: CASSIGQNTEAFF

V: TRBV10-2
size: -
D: -
J: TRBJ1-5
DNA: TGCGCCAGCAGTGACAGGGGCAATCAGCCCCAGCATTTT
CDR3: CASSDRGNQPQHF

V: TRBV5-1
size: -
D: TRBD2
J: TRBJ2-4
DNA: TGCGCCAGCAGCTCCGGACTAGCGGGAGTGCTAGCCAAAAACATTCAGTACTTC
CDR3: CASSSGLAGVLAKNIQYF

V: TRBV9
size: -
D: -
J: TRBJ1-2
DNA: TGTGCCAGCAGCGTAGACGCAGGGTCCATCCAAGGCTACACCTTC
CDR3: CASSVDAGSIQGYTF

V: TRBV7-3
size: once
D: -
J: TRBJ2-1
DNA: TGTGCCAGCAGCTTAAAGGGGGATAATGAGCAGTTCTTC
CDR3: CASSLKGDNEQFF

V: TRBV4-2
size: -
D: -
J: TRBJ2-7
DNA: TGTGCCAGCAGCCAAGAGGTAGCGGAGACTACGAAGCAGTACTTC
CDR3: CASSQEVAETTKQYF

V: TRBV7-3
size: -
D: -
J: TRBJ2-6
DNA: TGTGCCAGCAGCTTAAATGCAGGGACTGGGGCCAACGTCCTGACTTTC
CDR3: CASSLNAGTGANVLTF

V: TRBV3-1/TRBV3-2
size: -
D: TRBD2
J: TRBJ2-3
DNA: TGTGCCAGCAGCCTCCTAGCGGGAGGCACAGATACGCAGTATTTT
CDR3: CASSLLAGGTDTQYF

V: TRBV19
size: -
D: TRBD1
J: TRBJ2-1
DNA: TGTGCCAGTAGTGCATCCGGGACAGGGGCTTACAATGAGCAGTTCTTC
CDR3: CASSASGTGAYNEQFF

V: TRBV12-5
size: -
D: -
J: TRBJ2-1
DNA: TGTGCTAGTGGTTTGGCCACACACCAGTCAGGCAATGAGCAGTTCTTC
CDR3: CASGLATHQSGNEQFF

V: TRBV29-1
size: -
D: -
J: TRBJ1-1
DNA: TGCAGCGTTGTCCAGCGGAGCACTGAAGCTTTCTTT
CDR3: CSVVQRSTEAFF

V: TRBV29-1
size: -
D: TRBD1
J: TRBJ2-7
DNA: TGCAGCGTTGAAGATCGTACTGACAGGGGACGCTACGAGCAGTACTTC
CDR3: CSVEDRTDRGRYEQYF

V: TRBV6-5
size: -
D: TRBD1
J: TRBJ1-4
DNA: TGTGCCAGCAGTTTGGGACAGGGATTCTCCGAAAAACTGTTTTTT
CDR3: CASSLGQGFSEKLFF

V: TRBV5-4
size: -
D: -
J: TRBJ1-1
DNA: TGTGCCAGCAGCCCGGCCTCAGGGGACCGGGTGAACTTT
CDR3: CASSPASGDRVNF

V: TRBV28
size: -
D: -
J: TRBJ1-5
DNA: TGTGCCAGCAGTATTGGGCAGGGCCGGCAGCCCCAGCATTTT
CDR3: CASSIGQGRQPQHF

V: TRBV29-1
size: -
D: -
J: TRBJ1-1
DNA: TGCAGCGTTGGACAGGTACTGAACACTGAAGCTTTCTTT
CDR3: CSVGQVLNTEAFF

V: TRBV28
size: -
D: TRBD2
J: TRBJ2-1
DNA: TGTGCCAGCAGCCTCAGCGGTATCGGGACTAGCGGACAGACCTACAATGAGCAGTTCTTC
CDR3: CASSLSGIGTSGQTYNEQFF

V: TRBV2
size: -
D: -
J: TRBJ2-3
DNA: TGTGCCAGCTGGACAGCCAGCACAGATACGCAGTATTTT
CDR3: CASWTASTDTQYF

V: TRBV29-1
size: -
D: TRBD2
J: TRBJ2-7
DNA: TGCAGCGTTGAAGCTAGCGGGAGGGCAGCCTACGAGCAGTACTTC
CDR3: CSVEASGRAAYEQYF

V: TRBV6-5
size: -
D: -
J: TRBJ2-5
DNA: TGTGCCAGCAGTTACCAGGGCCCACCAGAGACCCAGTACTTC
CDR3: CASSYQGPPETQYF

V: TRBV7-2
size: once
D: TRBD2
J: TRBJ2-1
DNA: TGTGCCAGCAACTCACAGCGGGATCGGTCCTACAATGAGCAGTTCTTC
CDR3: CASNSQRDRSYNEQFF

V: TRBV7-9
size: -
D: TRBD2
J: TRBJ2-2
DNA: TGTGCCAGCCGGGCGGGAGTTGGCACCGGGGAGCTGTTTTTT
CDR3: CASRAGVGTGELFF

V: TRBV14
size: -
D: TRBD2
J: TRBJ2-1
DNA: TGTGCCAGCAGCCACTCCAAGGGGACTAGCAACGCTGAGCAGTTCTTC
CDR3: CASSHSKGTSNAEQFF

V: TRBV6-5
size: many
D: TRBD1
J: TRBJ1-2
DNA: TGTGCCAGCACCCCAACAGGGGCGGCTCGAGGCTACACCTTC
CDR3: CASTPTGAARGYTF

V: TRBV27
size: -
D: TRBD1
J: TRBJ2-1
DNA: TGTGCCAGCAGTGAGACAGGGAGGCAGTTCTTC
CDR3: CASSETGRQFF

V: TRBV28
size: few
D: -
J: TRBJ2-7
DNA: TGTGCCAGCAGGGAGGTCACTAGGCACTACGAGCAGTACTTC
CDR3: CASREVTRHYEQYF

V: TRBV19
size: -
D: -
J: TRBJ2-7
DNA: TGTGCCAGTAGTAAAGGGGCGGCAGGGCAGGGCGAGCAGTACTTC
CDR3: CASSKGAAGQGEQYF

V: TRBV11-2
size: -
D: -
J: TRBJ1-2
DNA: TGTGCCAGCAGCTTAGTCGGGAATTGGAACTATGGCTACACCTTC
CDR3: CASSLVGNWNYGYTF

V: TRBV9
size: -
D: TRBD2
J: TRBJ2-1
DNA: TGTGCCAGCAGAGGACCGGGACTAGCGGGAGCTGGTGAGCAGTTCTTC
CDR3: CASRGPGLAGAGEQFF

V: TRBV10-3
size: -
D: -
J: TRBJ1-6
DNA: TGTGCCATCAGTTCCCTTTCAGGGGCCAGCTATAATTCACCCCTCCACTTT
CDR3: CAISSLSGASYNSPLHF

V: TRBV27
size: -
D: TRBD2
J: TRBJ2-3
DNA: TGTGCCAGCAGTCTGGGATCCCTAGCGGGAAGAGAAGATACGCAGTATTTT
CDR3: CASSLGSLAGREDTQYF

V: TRBV7-8
size: -
D: TRBD1
J: TRBJ2-3
DNA: TGTGCCAGCAGCCAGGACAGGGGCGCAGATACGCAGTATTTT
CDR3: CASSQDRGADTQYF

V: TRBV13
size: once
D: TRBD2
J: TRBJ2-7
DNA: TGTGCCAGCACCGGGAGGGACCTAAGCTCCTACGAGCAGTACTTC
CDR3: CASTGRDLSSYEQYF

V: TRBV5-4
size: -
D: -
J: TRBJ1-6
DNA: TGTGCCAGCAGCTTGGATCAGGGGTCACCCCTCCACTTT
CDR3: CASSLDQGSPLHF

V: TRBV18
size: -
D: -
J: TRBJ2-2
DNA: TGTGCCAGCTCACCCAGGACAAAGGGGACCGGGGAGCTGTTTTTT
CDR3: CASSPRTKGTGELFF

V: TRBV7-9
size: -
D: -
J: TRBJ1-3
DNA: TGTGCCAGCAGCTCCCCTACCTTACCCTCTGGAAACACCATATATTTT
CDR3: CASSSPTLPSGNTIYF

V: TRBV6-5
size: -
D: TRBD2
J: TRBJ2-2
DNA: TGTGCCAGCAGTTACTCGACTAGCGTACACACCGGGGAGCTGTTTTTT
CDR3: CASSYSTSVHTGELFF